This passage covers 10 T cell receptor beta chains from one sample sequenced in a study of regulatory T cells in long-lasting Graves disease (dated by TCRdb to 2020 to 2023). Taken with the paper, the label for time point translates to: newly diagnosed GD, antithyroid drugs for less than 3 months. RNA was extracted from PBMCs in TRIzol for both TCR sequencing and RNA sequencing. Libraries came from multiplex PCR. Sequenced on an Illumina HiSeq 4000. CDR3 regions were amplified by Arm-PCR with iRepertoire HTBI primers to construct TCR beta libraries. Using fastp at Q25 and MiXCR, TCRdb reprocessed the public reads and kept productive beta chains. Identical CDR3 proteins give one entry, which carries the most common genes and DNA. The sample includes around 420,000 distinct CDR3 sequences, with over 14% observed a single time. The top ten clones comprise about 8.3% of the sample. The same specimen was also included in a second study, on T cells in Graves' hyperthyroidism and ophthalmopathy.

Material: peripheral blood mononuclear cells (PBMCs), obtained at new diagnosis, from a patient treated with antithyroid drugs. All receptors come from a woman between 40 and 50 years old with Graves disease. Donor details come from another sample of the same person, matched by shared clones.

This clonotype was detected many times. The genes are TRBV2 and TRBJ1-1; D unclear. Germline loops: CDR1 SNHLY, CDR2 FYNNEI. The CDR3 runs to 12 residues. V was trimmed by 6 bases and J by 7 bases, leaving 12 bases between them. The CDR3 loop is CASRAIGNEAFF. CDR3 nucleotides: TGTGCCAGCAGGGCGATTGGGAATGAAGCTTTCTTT.

This clonotype was counted at least ten times. The genes are TRBV12-3 or TRBV12-4 and TRBJ2-1, with 12 positions matching TRBD2. The trim removed 4 bases at V and 0 bases at J, leaving 7 bases unmatched. This CDR3 contains 18 residues. The DNA for the CDR3 is TGTGCCAGCAGTTCCGGACTAGCGGGGATCTTCTCCTACAATGAGCAGTTCTTC. It is translated as CASSSGLAGIFSYNEQFF.

In its sample, this clonotype was seen many times. V gene TRBV28 combines with J gene TRBJ1-2, with a weak D call TRBD1 (6 bases). Germline V CDR1 and CDR2: MDHEN, SYDVKM. CDR3 length equals 13 residues. V was clipped by 5 bases and J by 8 bases, with 15 bases between them. The CDR3 region is CASSPQGGGGYTF. The CDR3 DNA follows: TGTGCCAGCAGTCCTCAAGGGGGGGGAGGCTACACCTTC.

This sequence joins TRBV2 and TRBJ1-1, with TRBD1 matching over 7 bases. The CDR3 is 14 amino acids. Germline V lookup: CDR1 SNHLY, CDR2 FYNNEI. The ends lost 6 bases at V and 5 bases at J; junction bases unmatched: 9. CDR3 loop: CASSLSDRVTEAFF. The CDR3 DNA reads TGTGCCAGCAGCCTCTCAGACAGGGTTACTGAAGCTTTCTTT. Full variable domain (rest looked up from reference TRBV2 and TRBJ1-1): EPEVTQTPSHQVTQMGQEVILRCVPISNHLYFYWYRQILGQKVEFLVSFYNNEISEKSEIFDDQFSVERPDGSNFTLKIRSTKLEDSAMYFCASSLSDRVTEAFFGQGTRLTVV.

This rearrangement joins TRBV7-9 to TRBJ2-5; D not resolved. Germline assignment: CDR1 SEHNR and CDR2 FQNEAQ (reference sequence). The V end was cut by 5 bases, the J end by 5 bases, with 9 bases between. CDR3 size: 12 residues. CDR3 amino acids: CASSRLSETQYF. DNA for the CDR3: TGTGCCAGCAGCCGTTTGTCCGAGACCCAGTACTTC.

The CDR3 region is CASSMGRSYEQYF. The CDR3 DNA reads as TGTGCCAGTAGTATGGGTCGGTCCTACGAGCAGTACTTC. V is TRBV19 and J is TRBJ2-7, with no clear D. Germline V CDR1 and CDR2: LNHDA, SQIVND (reference sequence). V lost 3 bases to trimming and J lost 1 base, with 7 bases between them. This CDR3 has 13 amino acids. Full variable domain (outside the CDR3, taken from reference TRBV19 and TRBJ2-7): DGGITQSPKYLFRKEGQNVTLSCEQNLNHDAMYWYRQDPGQGLRLIYYSQIVNDFQKGDIAEGYSVSREKKESFPLTVTSAQKNPTAFYLCASSMGRSYEQYFGPGTRLTVT.

This clonotype was found many times. The rearrangement joins TRBV3-1 to TRBJ2-3; the D gene could be TRBD1 or TRBD2 (6 bases each). CDR3 length: 13 residues. V lost 4 bases, J lost 6 bases, and 11 bases lay in between. Germline CDR1 and CDR2: LGHDT and YNNKEL (reference sequence). CDR3 coding DNA: TGTGCCAGCAGCCCTTCGGGGGCGGATACGCAGTATTTT. Its protein is CASSPSGADTQYF.

This clonotype has ten or more counts. The chain carries TRBV13 and TRBJ2-1; 13 bases line up with TRBD2. The length of the CDR3 is 15 residues. Germline CDR1 PRHDT, CDR2 FYEKMQ (reference sequence). Losses at the gene ends were 4 bases for V and 8 bases for J; bases not matched to a gene: 5. The CDR3 loop reads CASSSGLAGVHEQFF. The CDR3 region has the DNA TGTGCCAGCAGCTCCGGACTAGCGGGAGTTCATGAGCAGTTCTTC.

This clonotype has ten or more counts. The rearrangement joins TRBV7-9 to TRBJ1-1; the match to TRBD1 covers 7 bases. J gave up 1 base and V 5 bases, and 4 bases lay outside the gene matches. Looked up from germline, CDR1 is SEHNR and CDR2 is FQNEAQ (reference sequence). The CDR3 totals 14 residues. The chain's CDR3 is CASSPGQWNTEAFF. The CDR3 region has the DNA TGTGCCAGCAGCCCGGGACAGTGGAACACTGAAGCTTTCTTT.

The rearrangement uses TRBV4-1 and TRBJ2-2; TRBD2 matches at 14 bases. This CDR3 region has 19 residues. Germline values: CDR1 MGHRA, CDR2 YSYEKL. Trimming cost V 2 bases and J 7 bases; bases outside gene matches: 12. The CDR3 bases are TGCGCCAGCAGCCAACAACTGACTAGCGGGAGGGCCTTGGGCGGGGAGCTGTTTTTT. It specifies CASSQQLTSGRALGGELFF.